This TCR beta chain was recorded in a study of CD8 T cells in Susac syndrome. J was trimmed by 7 bases and V by 4 bases; bases with no gene match: 8. The germline gives CDR1 MGHRA, CDR2 YSYEKL. This CDR3 region has 14 residues. The study, taken as a whole, reports: Peak Susac CD8+ clonal expansion occurred in TEMRA cells and active patients.

As regards this clonotype: Its antigen is as yet unknown.

A quantity of roughly 0.5 to 1 ug RNA underwent reverse transcription using random hexamers. A single record per CDR3 protein comes from TCRdb applying MiXCR to the immunoSEQ multiplex PCR reads. The profile shows 100,000 to 150,000 distinct CDR3 sequences, approximately 96% of them singletons. The receptor was derived from a human donor with Susac syndrome. Material: CD8+ T cells from PBMCs. The chain employs TRBV4-1 and TRBJ1-2; 8 nucleotides line up with TRBD1. The CDR3 bases are TGCGCCAGCAGCCTGCGGACAGGGAAGGGTGGCTACACCTTC. Protein: CASSLRTGKGGYTF.